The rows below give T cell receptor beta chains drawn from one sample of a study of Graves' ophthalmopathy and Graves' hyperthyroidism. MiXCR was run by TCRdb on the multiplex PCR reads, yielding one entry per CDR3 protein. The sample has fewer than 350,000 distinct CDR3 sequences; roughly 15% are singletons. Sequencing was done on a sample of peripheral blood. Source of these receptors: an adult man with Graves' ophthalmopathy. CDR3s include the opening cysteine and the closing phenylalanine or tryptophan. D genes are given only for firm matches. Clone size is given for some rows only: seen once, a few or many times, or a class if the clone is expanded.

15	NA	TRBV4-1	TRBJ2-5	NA	TGCGCCAGCAGCCAAGAGTGGTCGGCCTCAGGGGCCCAGTACTTC	CASSQEWSASGAQYF
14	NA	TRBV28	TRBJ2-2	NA	TGTGCCAGCAGTTTCGGGACCCCTGCCGGGGAGCTGTTTTTT	CASSFGTPAGELFF
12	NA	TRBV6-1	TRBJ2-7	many	TGTGCCAGCAGGGACAGAGCCTACGAGCAGTACTTC	CASRDRAYEQYF
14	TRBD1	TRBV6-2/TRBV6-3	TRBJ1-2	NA	TGTGCCAGCAGTCGGACAGGCTCTATCTATGGCTACACCTTC	CASSRTGSIYGYTF
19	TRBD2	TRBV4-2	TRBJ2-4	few	TGTGCCAGCAGCCAAAGCCTGAGCGGGGGGGCCAAGACCAAAAACATTCAGTACTTC	CASSQSLSGGAKTKNIQYF
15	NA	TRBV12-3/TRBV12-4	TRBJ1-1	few	TGTGCCAGCAGTTCCCAAGTGACGGTGAACACTGAAGCTTACTTT	CASSSQVTVNTEAYF
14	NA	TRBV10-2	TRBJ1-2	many	TGCGCCAGCAGACCTACAGGGTTAGGTTATGGCTACACCTTC	CASRPTGLGYGYTF
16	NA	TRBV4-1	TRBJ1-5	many	TGCGCCAGCAGCCAAGTTGGGGCGTTATCAGTAGAGCCCCAGCATTTT	CASSQVGALSVEPQHF
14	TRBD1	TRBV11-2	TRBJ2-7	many	TGTGCCAGCAGCTCGGACAGGTCTACTTACGAGCAGTACTTC	CASSSDRSTYEQYF
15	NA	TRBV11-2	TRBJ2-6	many	TGTGCCAGCAGCACCTCAAACTCTGGGGCCAACGTCCTGACTTTC	CASSTSNSGANVLTF
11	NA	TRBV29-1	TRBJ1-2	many	TGCAGCGTTGAGGTGGCAGGGGGCTACACCTTC	CSVEVAGGYTF
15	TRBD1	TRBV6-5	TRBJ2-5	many	TGTGCCAGCAGTTACGGGGGACAGGGAGGGGAGACCCAGTACTTC	CASSYGGQGGETQYF
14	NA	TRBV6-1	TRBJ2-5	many	TGTGCCAGCCGCGGACCGGGACTCTCAGAGACCCAGTACTTC	CASRGPGLSETQYF
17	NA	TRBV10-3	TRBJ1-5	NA	TGTGCCATCAGTGAGCCCCATGGTGATTTCCACAATCAGCCCCAGCATTTT	CAISEPHGDFHNQPQHF
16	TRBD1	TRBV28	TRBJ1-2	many	TGTGCCAGCAGTTCTAAGCCAGGGGGCGCATTCTATGGCTACACCTTC	CASSSKPGGAFYGYTF
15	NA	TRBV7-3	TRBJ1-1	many	TGTGCCAGCAGCTTAAGAGGGGCCGGGCGGACTGAAGCTTTCTTT	CASSLRGAGRTEAFF
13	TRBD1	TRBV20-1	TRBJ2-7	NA	TGCAGTGCCGTATGGGACAGGTGGGACGAGCAGTACTTC	CSAVWDRWDEQYF
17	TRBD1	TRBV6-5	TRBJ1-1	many	TGTGCCAGCAGTTACTCGAGTTTATTACAGGGGGGCTCTGAAGCTTTCTTT	CASSYSSLLQGGSEAFF